A selection of T cell receptor beta chains follows, all from one sample in a study of cytomegalovirus exposure and HLA in healthy donors. Clones were sequenced by immunoSEQ multiplex PCR, and TCRdb holds only the in-frame ones, with some missing. The sample has around 57,000 clones. The sequencing sample was made of PBMCs. These TCRs come from a woman aged 45-65 years in good health and CMV-seropositive. CDR3s include the opening cysteine and the closing phenylalanine or tryptophan. The D gene is left open where the match is weak.

.	TRBV2	TRBJ2-7	CASSQSLGTHEQYF	TGTGCCAGCAGCCAAAGTTTAGGGACACACGAGCAGTACTTC
.	TRBV6-6	TRBJ1-4	CASSLQNLNEKLFF	TGTGCCAGCAGCTTGCAGAACCTTAATGAAAAACTGTTTTTT
TRBD2	TRBV14	TRBJ2-3	CASGASGRAGGTQYF	TGTGCCAGCGGGGCGAGCGGGAGGGCCGGAGGGACGCAGTATTTT
.	TRBV28	TRBJ1-6	CASSPVSYNSPLHF	TGTGCCAGCAGTCCAGTCTCCTATAATTCACCCCTCCACTTT
.	TRBV28	TRBJ1-2	CASSPDLGPNYGYTF	TGTGCCAGCAGTCCCGATCTTGGGCCTAACTATGGCTACACCTTC
TRBD1	TRBV10-3	TRBJ2-1	CATAPGGSFNEQFF	TGTGCCACGGCCCCAGGGGGCTCCTTCAATGAGCAGTTCTTC
TRBD1	TRBV4-3	TRBJ2-3	CASSQDDRDTDTQYF	TGCGCCAGCAGCCAAGACGACAGGGACACAGATACGCAGTATTTT
TRBD1	TRBV18	TRBJ1-5	CASSPDRGNQPQHF	TGTGCCAGCTCACCCGACAGGGGCAATCAGCCCCAGCATTTT
.	TRBV11-2	TRBJ2-7	CASSLDEDLYEQYF	TGTGCCAGCAGCTTAGACGAGGATCTCTACGAGCAGTACTTC
.	TRBV28	TRBJ2-7	CASSPTDRVRGEQYF	TGTGCCAGCAGTCCCACCGACAGGGTGCGGGGCGAGCAGTACTTC
.	TRBV7-9	TRBJ1-6	CASSLDSLNSPLHF	TGTGCCAGCAGCTTAGACAGCCTCAATTCACCCCTCCACTTT
TRBD1	TRBV2	TRBJ2-3	CASTDPGQGLTDTQYF	TGTGCCAGCACCGACCCGGGACAGGGCCTTACAGATACGCAGTATTTT
.	TRBV7-3	TRBJ2-1	CASSLFQTDSDNEQFF	TGTGCCAGCAGCTTATTTCAGACAGACTCCGACAATGAGCAGTTCTTC
.	TRBV6-6	TRBJ2-3	CASSYSGGLAGGTQYF	TGTGCCAGCAGTTACTCTGGGGGACTAGCAGGGGGCACGCAGTATTTT
.	TRBV6-1	TRBJ1-2	CASSVPQGLRGYTF	TGTGCCAGCAGTGTGCCTCAGGGGCTTAGGGGCTACACCTTC
TRBD1	TRBV28	TRBJ2-5	CASSLARTGEETQYF	TGTGCCAGCAGTTTAGCTCGGACAGGCGAAGAGACCCAGTACTTC
TRBD1	TRBV19	TRBJ2-3	CASSIGQATDTQYF	TGTGCCAGTAGTATTGGACAGGCTACAGATACGCAGTATTTT
.	TRBV6-5	TRBJ1-2	CASSYSNLGGGYTF	TGTGCCAGCAGTTACTCGAATCTAGGCGGAGGCTACACCTTC
TRBD1	TRBV5-4	TRBJ2-7	CASSFYPQGVPSYEQYF	TGTGCCAGCAGCTTCTACCCGCAGGGGGTCCCCTCCTACGAGCAGTACTTC
TRBD2	TRBV18	TRBJ2-1	CASSLNQRGNNEQFF	TGTGCCAGCTCACTCAACCAGCGGGGCAACAATGAGCAGTTCTTC
TRBD2	TRBV28	TRBJ2-1	CASSFLAGGYNEQFF	TGTGCCAGCAGTTTCCTAGCGGGAGGATATAATGAGCAGTTCTTC
.	TRBV6-1	TRBJ2-1	CASSTSRSYNEQFF	TGTGCCAGCAGTACCTCGCGGTCCTACAATGAGCAGTTCTTC
TRBD1	TRBV6-6	TRBJ1-2	CASREGGTGNFGYTF	TGTGCCAGCCGTGAGGGGGGGACAGGGAACTTTGGCTACACCTTC
TRBD1	TRBV7-2	TRBJ2-4	CASSFTGTAGNIQYF	TGTGCCAGCAGCTTCACCGGGACAGCCGGGAACATTCAGTACTTC
.	TRBV5-1	TRBJ2-7	CASSSSPGAPYEQYF	TGCGCCAGCAGCTCGTCCCCTGGGGCTCCCTACGAGCAGTACTTC
.	TRBV18	TRBJ1-4	CASSPIFRAHEKLFF	TGTGCCAGCTCACCAATTTTCAGGGCACATGAAAAACTGTTTTTT
.	TRBV28	TRBJ1-1	CASSLRGNEAFF	TGTGCCAGCAGTCTAAGGGGAAATGAAGCTTTCTTT
.	TRBV6-5	TRBJ1-5	CASSYSTGYNQPQHF	TGTGCCAGCAGTTATTCGACGGGATACAATCAGCCCCAGCATTTT
.	TRBV19	TRBJ1-1	CASSRWGQGNTEAFF	TGTGCCAGTAGTAGGTGGGGCCAGGGTAACACTGAAGCTTTCTTT
.	TRBV7-9	TRBJ2-7	CASKNSGGPSYEQYF	TGTGCCAGCAAGAACTCGGGGGGCCCCTCCTACGAGCAGTACTTC
.	TRBV5-1	TRBJ2-3	CASSLGQATDTQYF	TGCGCCAGCAGCTTGGGACAGGCCACAGATACGCAGTATTTT
TRBD2	TRBV7-2	TRBJ2-1	CASSSRTSGGANEQFF	TGTGCCAGCAGCTCGAGGACTAGCGGGGGGGCCAATGAGCAGTTCTTC
.	TRBV4-1	TRBJ2-3	CASSQGLPTDTQYF	TGCGCCAGCAGCCAAGGACTACCCACAGATACGCAGTATTTT
.	TRBV15	TRBJ2-1	CATSSPNRGLRGHEQFF	TGTGCCACCAGCAGTCCAAACCGGGGACTTCGGGGCCATGAGCAGTTCTTC
.	TRBV4-2	TRBJ2-5	CASSQGGAEETQYF	TGTGCCAGCAGCCAAGGGGGAGCCGAAGAGACCCAGTACTTC
.	TRBV2	TRBJ1-2	CASSEDPLAGDGYTF	TGTGCCAGCAGTGAAGACCCTTTGGCAGGGGACGGCTACACCTTC
TRBD1	TRBV28	TRBJ2-2	CASSLFGTVEVRNTGELFF	TGTGCCAGCAGTTTATTTGGGACAGTAGAGGTCCGAAACACCGGGGAGCTGTTTTTT
TRBD2	TRBV2	TRBJ2-1	CASSILAGVNEQFF	TGTGCCAGCAGCATTCTAGCGGGGGTCAATGAGCAGTTCTTC
TRBD1	TRBV6-1	TRBJ2-7	CASSERGTGLISYEQYF	TGTGCCAGCAGTGAAAGGGGGACAGGCCTGATCTCCTACGAGCAGTACTTC
.	TRBV7-9	TRBJ1-1	CASSFPGGNTEAFF	TGTGCCAGCAGCTTCCCGGGGGGGAACACTGAAGCTTTCTTT
.	TRBV6-1	TRBJ1-1	CASSETDSQNTEAFF	TGTGCCAGCAGTGAAACCGACAGCCAGAACACTGAAGCTTTCTTT
.	TRBV7-9	TRBJ1-5	CASSQGDYSNQPQHF	TGTGCCAGCAGCCAAGGAGACTATAGCAATCAGCCCCAGCATTTT